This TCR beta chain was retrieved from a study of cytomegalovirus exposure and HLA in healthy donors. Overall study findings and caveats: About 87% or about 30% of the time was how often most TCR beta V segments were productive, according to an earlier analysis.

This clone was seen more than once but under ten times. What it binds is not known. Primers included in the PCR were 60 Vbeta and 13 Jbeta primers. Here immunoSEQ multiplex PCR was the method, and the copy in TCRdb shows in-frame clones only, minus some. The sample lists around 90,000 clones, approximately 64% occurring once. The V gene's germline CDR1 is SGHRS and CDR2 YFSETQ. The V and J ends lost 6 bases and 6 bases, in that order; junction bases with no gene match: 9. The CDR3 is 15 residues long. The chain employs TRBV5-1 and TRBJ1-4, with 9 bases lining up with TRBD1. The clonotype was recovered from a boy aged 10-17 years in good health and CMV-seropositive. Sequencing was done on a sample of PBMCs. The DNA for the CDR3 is TGCGCCAGCACTCGAACCGGGACAGGGCATGAAAAACTGTTTTTT. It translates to CASTRTGTGHEKLFF.